This record looks at one T cell receptor beta chain sequence and its context. As yet, its antigen is unknown. Profiling relied on immunoSEQ multiplex PCR, and the TCRdb table lists in-frame clones only, not all of them. The data hold some 92,000 clones, with roughly nine tenths observed a single time. This entry comes from a study of T cell responses to AZD1222 COVID-19 vaccine. The CDR3 covers 14 residues. Germline CDR1 is SNHLY and CDR2 is FYNNEI. Losses at the gene ends were 4 bases for V and 5 bases for J; bases not matched to a gene: 7. Overall study findings and caveats: Baseline serostatus was positive in only six or seven AZD1222 recipients. None of the repertoires were sampled until the peak T cell response had passed.

Sequencing used peripheral blood, obtained on day 0 of AZD1222 vaccination. This clonotype was sampled from an adult in good health. The chain employs TRBV2 and TRBJ1-1; 7 bases are a match to TRBD1. The CDR3 region has the DNA TGTGCCAGCAGTGGACCAGGGGGGGCGACTGAAGCTTTCTTT. Residues: CASSGPGGATEAFF.